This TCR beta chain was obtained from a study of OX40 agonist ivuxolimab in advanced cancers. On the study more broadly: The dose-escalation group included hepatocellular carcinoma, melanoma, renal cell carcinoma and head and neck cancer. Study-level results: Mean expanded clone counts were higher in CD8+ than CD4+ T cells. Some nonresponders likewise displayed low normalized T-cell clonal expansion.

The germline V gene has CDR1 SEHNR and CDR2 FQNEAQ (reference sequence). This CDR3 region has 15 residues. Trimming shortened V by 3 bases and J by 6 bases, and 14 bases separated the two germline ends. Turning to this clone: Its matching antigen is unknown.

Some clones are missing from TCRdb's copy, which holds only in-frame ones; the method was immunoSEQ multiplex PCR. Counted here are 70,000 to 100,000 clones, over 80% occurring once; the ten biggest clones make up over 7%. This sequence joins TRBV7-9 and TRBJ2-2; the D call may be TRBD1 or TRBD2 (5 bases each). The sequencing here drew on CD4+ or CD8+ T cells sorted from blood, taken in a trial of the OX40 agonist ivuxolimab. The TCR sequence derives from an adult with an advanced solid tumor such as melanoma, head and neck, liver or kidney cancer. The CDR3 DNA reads TGTGCCAGCAGCTTGACGGGACCCAACGCCGGGGAGCTGTTTTTT. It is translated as CASSLTGPNAGELFF.